This is a list of T cell receptor beta chains from one sample in a study of T cells in Graves' hyperthyroidism and ophthalmopathy. TCRdb redid the calling of the multiplex PCR reads with MiXCR, one entry per CDR3 protein. This table has approximately 510,000 distinct CDR3 sequences, less than 25% appearing once. Sequenced: blood. Receptors were obtained from a man between 18 and 29 years old with Graves' hyperthyroidism. The CDR3 runs from the conserved cysteine through the conserved F or W. The D gene is left open where the match is weak. Only some rows state a clone size, as once, few, many or a class for expanded clones.

abundance | j_gene | d_gene | v_gene | CDR3aa | CDR3nt
NA | TRBJ2-3 | NA | TRBV6-1 | CASSSGQPSEDTQYF | TGTGCCAGCAGCTCAGGACAGCCGAGTGAAGATACGCAGTATTTT
NA | TRBJ2-1 | NA | TRBV12-3/TRBV12-4 | CASSLHSRNEQFF | TGTGCCAGCAGTTTACACAGTCGTAATGAGCAGTTCTTC
NA | TRBJ2-5 | NA | TRBV3-2 | CASSQGALTGTQETQYF | TGTGCCAGCAGCCAAGGTGCCTTGACAGGGACACAAGAGACCCAGTACTTC
few | TRBJ1-1 | NA | TRBV11-1 | CASSLGIRGERNTEAFF | TGTGCCAGCAGCTTAGGGATTCGGGGGGAGAGGAACACTGAAGCTTTCTTT
many | TRBJ2-7 | TRBD2 | TRBV20-1 | CSARDLAGRPYEQYF | TGCAGTGCTAGAGACTTAGCGGGGAGGCCTTACGAGCAGTACTTC
many | TRBJ1-1 | NA | TRBV4-1 | CASSQEPGMNTEAFF | TGCGCCAGCAGCCAAGAACCGGGGATGAACACTGAAGCTTTCTTT
many | TRBJ1-3 | NA | TRBV19 | CASLPGPGNTIYF | TGTGCCAGCCTTCCAGGGCCCGGAAACACCATATATTTT
NA | TRBJ2-5 | TRBD1 | TRBV7-9 | CASSTFDRDAETQYF | TGTGCCAGCAGCACTTTTGACAGGGATGCAGAGACCCAGTACTTC
many | TRBJ1-5 | NA | TRBV2 | CASSPLTANQPQHF | TGTGCCAGCAGCCCACTGACAGCTAATCAGCCCCAGCATTTT
NA | TRBJ2-2 | TRBD2 | TRBV7-8 | CASSERTSGDQAGELFF | TGTGCCAGCAGCGAAAGGACTAGCGGGGATCAGGCCGGGGAGCTGTTTTTT
few | TRBJ2-4 | NA | TRBV12-3/TRBV12-4 | CASSPRGGLSKRIQYF | TGTGCCAGCAGCCCGAGGGGGGGCCTATCAAAACGCATTCAGTACTTC
many | TRBJ2-7 | NA | TRBV6-1 | CASSGGSYEQYF | TGTGCCAGCAGTGGCGGGTCCTACGAGCAGTACTTC
NA | TRBJ2-7 | TRBD2 | TRBV6-1 | CASSGLAGPYEQYF | TGTGCCAGCAGTGGTCTAGCGGGGCCCTACGAGCAGTACTTC
NA | TRBJ1-2 | TRBD1 | TRBV28 | CASSWGGGGHNYGYTF | TGTGCCAGCAGTTGGGGGGGAGGGGGCCATAACTATGGCTACACCTTC
many | TRBJ2-5 | TRBD1 | TRBV20-1 | CSATPTGGKQETQYF | TGCAGTGCTACCCCCACAGGGGGGAAACAAGAGACCCAGTACTTC
many | TRBJ2-4 | TRBD2 | TRBV27 | CASRPASGGGRNIQYF | TGTGCCAGCAGGCCGGCTAGCGGGGGGGGCCGAAACATTCAGTACTTC
many | TRBJ2-2 | TRBD2 | TRBV27 | CASSRGLAGTGELFF | TGTGCCAGCAGTAGAGGACTAGCGGGGACCGGGGAGCTGTTTTTT
once | TRBJ1-1 | NA | TRBV4-1 | CASSQDARGVGEAFF | TGCGCCAGCAGCCAAGATGCCAGGGGAGTTGGGGAAGCTTTCTTT
NA | TRBJ1-3 | NA | TRBV12-3/TRBV12-4 | CASSLVSFGNTIYF | TGTGCCAGCAGTTTAGTCTCGTTTGGAAACACCATATATTTT
NA | TRBJ1-1 | NA | TRBV19 | CASKDPRSLNTEAFF | TGTGCCAGTAAGGATCCGAGAAGTTTGAACACTGAAGCTTTCTTT
few | TRBJ2-5 | NA | TRBV6-1 | CASSPTGAIQETQYF | TGTGCCAGCAGTCCCACAGGTGCGATTCAAGAGACCCAGTACTTC
many | TRBJ1-1 | NA | TRBV5-8 | CASSVTLIPNTEAFF | TGTGCCAGCAGCGTAACCCTCATTCCTAACACTGAAGCTTTCTTT
many | TRBJ2-4 | TRBD1 | TRBV20-1 | CSASGTGVAKNIQYF | TGCAGTGCTAGCGGGACAGGGGTGGCCAAAAACATTCAGTACTTC
many | TRBJ2-7 | NA | TRBV6-5 | CASSSDLILHEQYF | TGTGCCAGCAGTTCGGACCTTATTCTCCACGAGCAGTACTTC
many | TRBJ2-5 | TRBD1 | TRBV6-1 | CASTPTGQETQYF | TGTGCCAGCACTCCGACAGGGCAAGAGACCCAGTACTTC
NA | TRBJ2-7 | NA | TRBV7-9 | CASSPRAHEQYF | TGTGCCAGCAGCCCGAGGGCGCACGAGCAGTACTTC
many | TRBJ2-2 | TRBD1 | TRBV24-1 | CATSDFGQGARTGELFF | TGTGCCACCAGTGATTTCGGGCAGGGGGCCAGAACCGGGGAGCTGTTTTTT
NA | TRBJ1-1 | NA | TRBV6-1 | CASSRGFQSAFF | TGTGCCAGCAGTCGGGGCTTCCAGTCAGCTTTCTTT
few | TRBJ1-5 | NA | TRBV27 | CASSLNPPSDQPQHF | TGTGCCAGCAGTTTAAACCCCCCAAGCGATCAGCCCCAGCATTTT
many | TRBJ1-2 | NA | TRBV19 | CASSFPREGGSGYTF | TGTGCCAGTAGTTTCCCCCGGGAGGGCGGAAGTGGCTACACCTTC
NA | TRBJ2-5 | NA | TRBV4-2 | CASSQDQRELGTQYF | TGTGCCAGCAGCCAAGATCAACGGGAGCTAGGGACCCAGTACTTC
NA | TRBJ2-1 | NA | TRBV5-1 | CASSCVDRPAQPDNEQFF | TGCGCCAGCAGCTGTGTCGACCGACCCGCGCAACCGGACAATGAGCAGTTCTTC
NA | TRBJ1-2 | NA | TRBV29-1 | CSVGSGQYFGYTF | NA
many | TRBJ1-2 | NA | TRBV12-3/TRBV12-4 | CASSLNGNGYTF | TGTGCCAGCAGTTTAAACGGAAATGGCTACACCTTC
medium-sized | TRBJ1-4 | NA | TRBV28 | CASSLYPNEKLFF | TGTGCCAGCAGTTTATACCCTAATGAAAAACTGTTTTTT
many | TRBJ1-6 | TRBD1 | TRBV5-1 | CASSLDRVNSPLHF | TGCGCCAGCAGCCTCGACAGGGTGAATTCACCCCTCCACTTT
once | TRBJ2-5 | NA | TRBV5-1 | CASSLGTGYEQETQYF | TGCGCCAGCAGCTTGGGGACCGGTTATGAGCAAGAGACCCAGTACTTC
NA | TRBJ1-2 | TRBD1 | TRBV20-1 | CGALGQGYPTANYGYTF | TGCGGTGCTCTGGGACAGGGGTACCCGACTGCTAACTATGGCTACACCTTC
many | TRBJ2-6 | TRBD1 | TRBV9 | CASSDSGQGALGANVLTF | TGTGCCAGCAGCGATAGTGGACAGGGGGCGCTTGGGGCCAACGTCCTGACTTTC
many | TRBJ2-5 | NA | TRBV12-3/TRBV12-4 | CASSPRLSQETQYF | TGTGCCAGCAGTCCAAGACTGTCCCAAGAGACCCAGTACTTC
many | TRBJ1-3 | NA | TRBV12-3/TRBV12-4 | CASTTPSPGNTIYF | TGTGCCAGCACCACACCATCCCCGGGGAACACCATATATTTT
few | TRBJ1-1 | NA | TRBV5-1 | CASSFEGRSTEAFF | TGCGCCAGCAGCTTTGAGGGGAGAAGCACTGAAGCTTTCTTT
few | TRBJ2-7 | TRBD1 | TRBV5-1 | CASRPGTAASYEQYF | TGCGCCAGCAGACCCGGGACAGCAGCCTCCTACGAGCAGTACTTC
many | TRBJ1-1 | NA | TRBV6-5 | CASSYSAPASGLTEAFF | TGTGCCAGCAGTTACTCGGCCCCCGCGTCAGGGCTCACTGAAGCTTTCTTT
many | TRBJ2-7 | TRBD2 | TRBV28 | CASSSPAGALDEQYF | TGTGCCAGCAGTTCCCCAGCGGGGGCCTTGGACGAGCAGTACTTC
few | TRBJ2-4 | NA | TRBV12-3/TRBV12-4 | CAGSRAEGLNIQYF | TGTGCCGGCAGCCGAGCGGAGGGGTTAAACATTCAGTACTTC
NA | TRBJ1-6 | NA | TRBV5-1 | CASSLGSTGNSPLHF | TGCGCCAGCAGCTTGGGTTCAACAGGGAATTCACCCCTCCACTTT
once | TRBJ1-5 | TRBD1 | TRBV6-1 | CATADREAQPQHF | TGTGCCACCGCGGACAGGGAAGCTCAGCCCCAGCATTTT